These 22 T cell receptor delta chains came from one sample sequenced in a study of gamma-delta chains in newborns, infants, children. TCRdb reprocessed the reads using CATT. Among over 2,000 delta-chain clones listed, roughly 9.4% were seen once. The sample was blood. These receptors were obtained from a child who was a newborn, infant or young child, either healthy, febrile or measles-vaccinated (not recorded which).

J is TRDJ1 and V is TRDV1; 8 nucleotides line up with TRDD3. The germline V gene encodes CDR1 TSWWSYY and CDR2 QGS. V dropped 5 bases and J dropped 1; count of bases not matched to a gene: 21. The CDR3 totals 20 residues. CDR3 sequence: CALGFRPSPVLGASTDKLIF. The DNA of the CDR3 is TGTGCTCTTGGGTTTCGGCCTTCCCCCGTACTGGGGGCCTCCACCGATAAACTCATCTTT.

A remark on this clone: TCRdb assigns this DNA the protein of a much larger clone, which departs from its translation at residue 5; this likely reflects a read error, and the protein shown comes from translating the DNA. This sequence joins TRDV2 and TRDJ1, with a possible D match to TRDD3 (6 bases). This CDR3 region has 16 residues. V was pared by 3 bases and J by 1 base, with 17 bases between. CDR1 is GEAIGNYY and CDR2 is EKD in the germline V gene. In DNA form, the CDR3 reads TGTGCCTGTGACTCCCTTTTGGGGATCCCCACCGATAAACTCATCTTT. Amino acids: CACDSLLGIPTDKLIF.

This clone qualifies as medium-sized. Distinct nucleotide sequences in the sample also encode this CDR3. CDR3 sequence (DNA): TGTGCCTCCTGGGGGACAGCACAACTCTTCTTT. Its translation: CASWGTAQLFF. V and J are TRDV2 and TRDJ2, with D maybe TRDD3 (6 bases). Trimming pared 8 bases from V and 4 bases from J, leaving 7 bases between. The CDR3 runs to 11 residues. Per germline, CDR1 GEAIGNYY and CDR2 EKD.

The V call is TRAV29/DV5, the J call TRDJ1, with 7 bases fitting TRDD3. Germline lookup yields CDR1 NSMFDY and CDR2 ISSIKDK. J gave up 0 bases and V 0 bases, and 11 bases lay outside the gene matches. This CDR3 has 17 residues. CDR3 DNA sequence: TGTGCAGCAAGCGCGGGGCTGGGGGGTGAGTACACCGATAAACTCATCTTT. Translation: CAASAGLGGEYTDKLIF.

This clone was seen a few times. The V call is TRDV2, the J call TRDJ3, with 9 bases that match TRDD3. Germline-derived CDR1 and CDR2 are GEAIGNYY and EKD. This CDR3 spans 18 amino acids. V lost 3 bases and J lost 0; bases outside the gene matches: 5. As DNA, the CDR3 is TGTGCCTGTGACCCGGTACTGGGGGACTCCTGGGACACCCGACAGATGTTTTTC. Its translation: CACDPVLGDSWDTRQMFF.

In its sample, this clone ranks as large. This rearrangement joins TRDV2 to TRDJ1, with D unresolved. In germline, CDR1 is GEAIGNYY, CDR2 EKD. Trimming removed 3 bases at V and 2 bases at J, with 15 bases between. The CDR3 has 15 amino acids. Written as DNA, the CDR3 is TGTGCCTGTGACTCCCTTACGGAAAAGACCGATAAACTCATCTTT. Translated, it gives CACDSLTEKTDKLIF.

To note about this clone: The DNA is omitted, as the CDR3 cannot be located on it reliably, and the CDR3 follows TCRdb's listing. The J gene is TRDJ3, the V gene TRDV2; no check of the table's D call, TRDD3, against the DNA was made. The CDR3 spans 18 amino acids, including both terminal residues. Germline CDR1 and CDR2: GEAIGNYY and EKD. The CDR3 sequence is CATVPVTLGSWDTRQMFF.

As to this clone: This CDR3 is also generated by other DNA sequences in the sample. The J gene is TRDJ1, the V gene TRDV1, with 12 bases that match TRDD3. V shed 4 bases and J 0 bases; nucleotides not matched to a gene: 27. Germline loops: CDR1 TSWWSYY, CDR2 QGS. The CDR3 has 24 residues. The CDR3 DNA reads TGTGCTCTTGGGGGACGAAGTTCCTACTCCTACTGGGGGATACCCGCAATGTACACCGATAAACTCATCTTT. It encodes CALGGRSSYSYWGIPAMYTDKLIF.

Within the sample, this clone is medium-sized. The identical CDR3 is also encoded by other nucleotide sequences in the sample. The chain uses TRDV1 and TRDJ2, with 8 bases lining up with TRDD3. The CDR3 covers 18 residues. Germline V CDR1 and CDR2: TSWWSYY, QGS. V was clipped by 0 bases and J by 4 bases; unmatched bases: 10. The CDR3 DNA reads TGTGCTCTTGGGGAACTGGCTGGGGGACCCTTTTCGACAGCACAACTCTTCTTT. Its translation: CALGELAGGPFSTAQLFF.

V and J are TRDV1 and TRDJ3, with TRDD3 matching 8 bases. The V gene's germline CDR1 is TSWWSYY and CDR2 QGS. The CDR3 totals 24 residues. V was clipped by 1 base and J by 0 bases; unmatched bases: 20. This CDR3 reads CALGERPRTIHWGSSSWDTRQMFF. CDR3 DNA: TGTGCTCTTGGGGAACGACCGAGGACGATCCACTGGGGGTCTAGCTCCTGGGACACCCGACAGATGTTTTTC.

By sample share, this clone is medium-sized. This may be a read error, as it is one base from a much larger clone. This specimen includes other DNA sequences encoding the same CDR3. The chain joins TRDV2 to TRDJ3, with 13 nucleotides matching TRDD3. There are 18 residues in the CDR3. V lost 0 bases to trimming and J lost 4 bases; unmatched junction nucleotides: 2. CDR1 is GEAIGNYY and CDR2 is EKD in the germline V gene. CDR3 nucleotide sequence: TGTGCCTGTGACACCGTACTGGGGGATACGTGGGACACCCGACAGATGTTTTTC. Translation: CACDTVLGDTWDTRQMFF.

Concerning this clone itself: One base away lies a much larger clone, so this may be a sequencing read error. This specimen includes other DNA sequences encoding the same CDR3. The chain carries TRDV1 and TRDJ1, with 8 bases identical to TRDD3. With 8 bases clipped from V and 0 bases from J, the junction kept 11 bases outside the gene matches. Germline V gives CDR1 TSWWSYY, CDR2 QGS. The CDR3 contains 16 residues. CDR3 nucleotides: TGTGCTCTTATCACTGGGGGGGTAAAGTACACCGATAAACTCATCTTT. Amino acid sequence: CALITGGVKYTDKLIF.

With regard to this clone: TCRdb's protein, taken from a much larger clone, differs from this DNA's translation at residue 3, likely owing to a read error; the protein displayed comes from the DNA. This rearrangement joins TRDV2 to TRDJ2; 13 bases are shared with TRDD3. Germline-derived CDR1 and CDR2 are GEAIGNYY and EKD. There are 16 residues in the CDR3. The CDR3 spells CASDPTGGYATAQLFF. CDR3 nucleotide sequence: TGTGCCAGTGATCCGACTGGGGGATACGCGACAGCACAACTCTTCTTT.

This chain links TRDV1 with TRDJ1; 9 bases map to TRDD3. This CDR3 spans 22 amino acids. Per germline, CDR1 TSWWSYY and CDR2 QGS. V lost 2 bases and J lost 10; bases outside the gene matches: 32. The CDR3: CALGEYMRAPRTGGQGEKRLIF. CDR3 DNA: TGTGCTCTTGGGGAATACATGAGGGCTCCCCGAACTGGGGGACAAGGGGAAAAAAGACTCATCTTT.

This clone counts as large. Other DNA sequences of this sample code for an identical CDR3. V is TRDV2 and J is TRDJ1; no clear D. Trimming removed 5 bases from V and 4 bases from J, with 16 bases in between. The CDR3 totals 14 residues. Per germline, CDR1 GEAIGNYY and CDR2 EKD. CDR3 DNA: TGTGCCTGTGGGCGGAGGGACCTAGGCGATAAACTCATCTTT. It codes for CACGRRDLGDKLIF.

The V gene is TRDV2, the J gene TRDJ3, with 11 bases aligning to TRDD3. Losses at the gene ends were 9 bases for V and 0 bases for J; bases not matched to a gene: 6. Germline CDR1 is GEAIGNYY and CDR2 is EKD. CDR3 length: 17 amino acids. CDR3 nucleotide sequence: TGTGCCACGTACTGGGGGATAAGCTCCTGGGACACCCGACAGATGTTTTTC. It is translated as CATYWGISSWDTRQMFF.

This clone was found a few times. The chain combines TRDV2 with TRDJ3, with 9 bases lining up with TRDD3. The germline CDR1 and CDR2 sequences are GEAIGNYY and EKD. The CDR3 totals 17 residues. Trimming cost V 9 bases and J 0 bases; bases outside gene matches: 8. Written as DNA, the CDR3 is TGTGCCACCATGGGGATACGCGACTCCTGGGACACCCGACAGATGTTTTTC. Protein sequence: CATMGIRDSWDTRQMFF.

Sample share makes this clone medium-sized. V is TRDV2 and J is TRDJ3; TRDD3 aligns across 8 bases. This CDR3 is built from 20 residues. Looked up from germline, CDR1 is GEAIGNYY and CDR2 is EKD. V trimming: 0 bases; J trimming: 0 bases; junction bases outside the gene matches: 9. The CDR3 here is CACDTLLLGGSSWDTRQMFF. The CDR3 DNA reads as TGTGCCTGTGACACCCTCCTACTGGGGGGAAGCTCCTGGGACACCCGACAGATGTTTTTC.

This clone is termed large. The chain links TRDV2 to TRDJ3; 9 bases map to TRDD3. Germline-derived CDR1 and CDR2 are GEAIGNYY and EKD. CDR3 length: 17 residues. J was trimmed by 0 bases and V by 1 base; bases with no gene match: 0. CDR3 protein: CACDTLGDSWDTRQMFF. In DNA, the CDR3 is TGTGCCTGTGACACACTGGGGGACTCCTGGGACACCCGACAGATGTTTTTC.

Note on this clone: The translation of this DNA and the TCRdb protein of a much larger clone differ at residue 4, probably owing to a read error; the protein shown here is translated from the DNA. This chain links TRDV2 with TRDJ2; 9 nucleotides agree with TRDD3. Germline V gives CDR1 GEAIGNYY, CDR2 EKD. The CDR3 sequence is 15 residues long. J gave up 1 base and V 5 bases, and 4 bases lay outside the gene matches. CDR3 in DNA: TGTGCCTGTGCCGGACTGGGGGATTTGACAGCACAACTCTTCTTT. Residues: CACAGLGDLTAQLFF.

In the case of this clone: TCRdb attributes to this sequence the protein of a much larger clone, which differs from the DNA translation at residue 5; a read error is likely, and the protein displayed is translated from the DNA. The genes are TRDV2 and TRDJ3, with 13 bases aligning to TRDD3. CDR3 length: 18 amino acids. V dropped 1 base and J dropped 2; count of bases not matched to a gene: 1. Per the germline V gene, CDR1 is GEAIGNYY and CDR2 is EKD. The CDR3, as DNA: TGTGCCTGTGACACACTGGGGGATACGACCTGGGACACCCGACAGATGTTTTTC. Translation gives CACDTLGDTTWDTRQMFF.

By its share, this clone is large. This rearrangement joins TRDV2 to TRDJ3; 10 positions match TRDD3. The V and J ends lost 0 bases and 0 bases, in that order; junction bases with no gene match: 10. Germline CDR1 is GEAIGNYY and CDR2 is EKD. CDR3 length equals 21 residues. The CDR3 spells CACDTVGTGGSTSWDTRQMFF. In DNA form, the CDR3 reads TGTGCCTGTGACACCGTGGGTACTGGGGGATCCACCTCCTGGGACACCCGACAGATGTTTTTC.